This T cell receptor (beta chain) was retrieved from a study of blood T cell repertoires in COVID-19. The CDR3 is 16 residues long. Assay: immunoSEQ multiplex PCR; the TCRdb copy retains only in-frame clones and omits some. The data contain 90,000 to 100,000 clones, approximately 85% of them singletons. The sequenced material came from peripheral blood. The genes are TRBV1 and TRBJ1-5; TRBD1 is the table's D call, not checked against the DNA. TRBV1 is classified as a pseudogene. The TCR originated in a human donor in a cohort sampled during active COVID-19. The CDR3 DNA reads TGCACCAGCAGCCACCTGGACAGGCGCATTTATCAGCCCCAGCATTTT. Translating gives CTSSHLDRRIYQPQHF.